The 3 T cell receptor beta chains presented below share a single source sample, sequenced in a study of T-cell reconstitution after alpha-beta-depleted transplantation in children. TCRbeta library preparation incorporated unique molecular identifiers. TCRdb re-called the PCR reads with MiXCR, one entry per CDR3 protein. This sample has around 360,000 distinct CDR3 sequences, with 10% found just once. The sequencing here drew on PBMCs from the stem cell graft donor, taken from the stem cell graft. Source of these receptors: a human donor who donated a stem cell graft to a child with acute lymphoblastic leukemia.

This clonotype was seen only a few times. This chain connects TRBV5-1 to TRBJ2-7, with D possibly matching TRBD1 (6 bases). This CDR3 region has 14 residues. Germline values: CDR1 SGHRS, CDR2 YFSETQ. The ends were cut back, 3 bases at V and 5 bases at J, with 15 bases in the middle. Here the CDR3 DNA reads TGCGCCAGCAGCTCGGATAACAGGGACCACGAGCAGTACTTC. As protein: CASSSDNRDHEQYF.

About this clonotype: Being one base from a much bigger clone, this may be a read error. The V and J genes are TRBV6-6 and TRBJ2-7; no clear D gene. Germline CDR1 MNHNY, CDR2 SVGAGI (reference sequence). Deletions cut 6 bases from V and 3 bases from J, with 6 bases between. The CDR3 covers 11 residues. In nucleotides, the CDR3 is TGTGCCAGCAGCCAATTCTACGAGCAGTACTTC. Translating it yields CASSQFYEQYF.

This clonotype was seen a few times. The CDR3 protein is CASVTAWGDGDTQYF. In nucleotides, the CDR3 is TGTGCCAGCGTAACGGCCTGGGGTGACGGAGATACGCAGTATTTT. J is TRBJ2-3 and V is TRBV12-3 or TRBV12-4; D unresolved. The CDR3 is 15 residues long. Trimming cost V 8 bases and J 5 bases, with 20 bases left between them.